This TCR beta chain was sequenced for a study of blood T cell repertoires in COVID-19. Per the authors' pipeline: Scientists estimated how many nucleated cells there were by amplifying reference gene primers. Produced via immunoSEQ multiplex PCR; TCRdb's table is partial and in-frame only. The DNA gave D and trimming, while V, J and clone size come from that table. The profile shows around 160,000 clones, around 85% of them singletons. This clone occurred a few times. V was shortened by 2 bases and J by 3 bases, with 14 bases between the two germline ends. The CDR3 runs to 15 residues. Germline CDR1 LGHNA, CDR2 YNFKEQ.

The chain has TRBV4-2 and TRBJ2-7; maybe TRBD1 (5 bases). The TCR comes from a woman aged 55-75 years with COVID-19, enrolled during active disease. The sample was peripheral blood. The CDR3, as DNA: TGTGCCAGCAGCCAAATGATTGGGGCCCACTACGAGCAGTACTTC. It is translated as CASSQMIGAHYEQYF.